The rows below give T cell receptor beta chains drawn from one sample of a study of identical twins. A single record per CDR3 protein comes from TCRdb applying MiXCR to the 5' RACE reads. The sample contains about 340,000 distinct CDR3 sequences, approximately 10% of which appear only once. The sequenced sample consisted of naive T cells sorted from blood. The receptors shown here come from a woman aged 50 to 60 in good health. CDR3s include the opening cysteine and the closing phenylalanine or tryptophan. The D gene is left open where the match is weak. Size is omitted from some rows. Given values are once, few, many or a class for expanded clones.

clone size	D gene	V gene	J gene	CDR3 protein	CDR3 DNA
few	-	TRBV30	TRBJ1-2	CAWSKQGAYGYTF	TGTGCCTGGAGTAAACAGGGTGCCTATGGCTACACCTTC
few	-	TRBV5-1	TRBJ1-1	CASSLDEGTTEAFF	TGCGCCAGCAGCTTGGACGAGGGAACCACTGAAGCTTTCTTT
few	-	TRBV20-1	TRBJ1-5	CSASGDGGNQPQHF	TGCAGTGCTAGTGGGGACGGAGGCAATCAGCCCCAGCATTTT
few	-	TRBV7-8	TRBJ2-3	CASSLPALGTDTQYF	TGTGCCAGCAGCTTACCCGCGCTGGGCACAGATACGCAGTATTTT
-	-	TRBV12-3/TRBV12-4	TRBJ2-3	CASSLYADGSFTDTQYF	TGTGCCAGCAGTTTATATGCGGACGGGAGCTTCACAGATACGCAGTATTTT
many	-	TRBV10-1	TRBJ2-5	CASSELGRSQETQYF	TGCGCCAGCAGTGAGTTAGGACGGAGTCAAGAGACCCAGTACTTC
many	-	TRBV10-3	TRBJ2-7	CAISDPLGSSYEQYF	TGTGCCATCAGTGACCCTCTGGGGAGCTCCTACGAGCAGTACTTC
-	TRBD1	TRBV14	TRBJ1-2	CASSQVRTGGGYTF	TGTGCCAGCAGCCAAGTCAGGACAGGCGGAGGCTACACCTTC
-	TRBD2	TRBV5-1	TRBJ2-6	CASSKAASGRTSGANVLTF	TGCGCCAGCAGCAAGGCTGCTAGCGGGAGGACGTCAGGGGCCAACGTCCTGACTTTC
few	-	TRBV20-1	TRBJ2-7	CSARGRAEQYF	TGCAGTGCTAGAGGCAGAGCCGAGCAGTACTTC
few	TRBD1	TRBV6-5	TRBJ1-1	CASSYSTGARTEAFF	TGTGCCAGCAGTTACTCTACAGGGGCGCGAACTGAAGCTTTCTTT
few	TRBD2	TRBV5-1	TRBJ2-2	CASSSSGENTGELFF	TGCGCCAGCAGCTCAAGCGGGGAGAACACCGGGGAGCTGTTTTTT
many	-	TRBV3-1	TRBJ2-7	CASSQWTLEQYF	TGTGCCAGCAGCCAGTGGACCCTCGAGCAGTACTTC
-	TRBD2	TRBV2	TRBJ2-2	CASRKGGPADGELFF	TGTGCCAGCAGAAAGGGAGGGCCGGCGGACGGGGAGCTGTTTTTT
few	TRBD2	TRBV20-1	TRBJ2-7	CSARDPSGRAYEQYF	TGCAGTGCTAGAGACCCTAGCGGGAGGGCCTACGAGCAGTACTTC
-	-	TRBV7-8	TRBJ2-7	CASSLARVREQYF	TGTGCCAGCAGCTTAGCGAGGGTTAGAGAGCAGTACTTC
many	-	TRBV3-1	TRBJ2-3	CASSQGSTHTDTQYF	TGTGCCAGCAGCCAGGGTTCTACTCACACAGATACGCAGTATTTT
many	TRBD1	TRBV5-1	TRBJ1-2	CASSFGTDRGGYTF	TGCGCCAGCAGCTTCGGGACAGACAGGGGCGGCTACACCTTC
-	TRBD1	TRBV11-2	TRBJ1-1	CASRDRGYTEAFF	TGTGCCAGCAGGGACAGGGGGTATACTGAAGCTTTCTTT
-	TRBD2	TRBV2	TRBJ2-1	CASRTSSGTNEQFF	TGTGCCAGCAGAACCTCTAGCGGGACGAATGAGCAGTTCTTC
few	-	TRBV19	TRBJ1-1	CASSIGWTEAFF	TGTGCCAGTAGTATCGGATGGACTGAAGCTTTCTTT
-	TRBD2	TRBV7-8	TRBJ2-2	CASSIQNSGTSGYGELFF	TGTGCCAGCAGCATACAAAACTCCGGGACTAGCGGCTACGGGGAGCTGTTTTTT
-	-	TRBV7-9	TRBJ2-3	CASRTGDKQYF	TGTGCCAGCAGGACTGGTGATAAGCAGTATTTT
-	-	TRBV20-1	TRBJ2-3	CSARDFDTQYF	TGCAGTGCTAGAGATTTTGATACGCAGTATTTT
many	TRBD2	TRBV29-1	TRBJ2-7	CSVRSFLGLAGLPYEQYF	TGCAGCGTCCGATCTTTCCTTGGGCTAGCGGGATTACCCTACGAGCAGTACTTC
-	-	TRBV12-3/TRBV12-4	TRBJ1-2	CASSFGQFYGYTF	TGTGCCAGCAGTTTCGGACAGTTCTATGGCTACACCTTC
many	TRBD1	TRBV12-3/TRBV12-4	TRBJ2-7	CASSLTGTGSEQYF	TGTGCCAGCAGTTTGACAGGGACGGGTTCCGAGCAGTACTTC
few	-	TRBV11-3	TRBJ2-3	CASSSRLVTSTDTQYF	TGTGCCAGCAGCTCGCGACTAGTCACTAGCACAGATACGCAGTATTTT
-	TRBD2	TRBV5-5	TRBJ2-7	CASSSQPGLAGGYEQYF	TGTGCCAGCAGCTCCCAGCCGGGACTAGCGGGAGGATACGAGCAGTACTTC
few	-	TRBV10-3	TRBJ1-5	CAISVEGGNQPQHF	TGTGCCATCAGTGTGGAGGGGGGCAATCAGCCCCAGCATTTT
-	-	TRBV5-6	TRBJ2-1	CASSFWRRGNEQFF	TGTGCCAGCAGCTTCTGGCGGAGGGGCAATGAGCAGTTCTTC
few	-	TRBV7-9	TRBJ2-5	CASSLAHGRTFETQYF	TGTGCCAGCAGCTTAGCGCATGGCAGAACTTTCGAGACCCAGTACTTC
-	-	TRBV5-1	TRBJ2-5	CASSFRQAETQYF	TGCGCCAGCAGCTTTCGCCAGGCGGAGACCCAGTACTTC
-	TRBD2	TRBV12-3/TRBV12-4	TRBJ2-3	CASWAAGGGDTQYF	TGTGCCAGCTGGGCCGCGGGAGGAGGAGATACGCAGTATTTT
few	-	TRBV12-3/TRBV12-4	TRBJ2-2	CASSLAPLTTGELFF	TGTGCCAGCAGTTTAGCGCCACTAACAACCGGGGAGCTGTTTTTT
-	-	TRBV12-5	TRBJ2-1	CASGLPLEGLSYNEQFF	TGTGCTAGTGGTTTACCACTGGAGGGGCTTTCCTACAATGAGCAGTTCTTC
-	TRBD2	TRBV20-1	TRBJ2-1	CSARESREATYNEQFF	TGCAGTGCTAGAGAATCCCGGGAGGCCACTTACAATGAGCAGTTCTTC
-	-	TRBV6-2/TRBV6-3	TRBJ1-5	CASNHEGGNQPQHF	TGTGCCAGCAACCACGAGGGAGGCAATCAGCCCCAGCATTTT
-	-	TRBV4-2	TRBJ2-2	CASSPDLSLTGELSF	TGTGCCAGCAGCCCAGACCTCAGTCTCACCGGGGAGCTGTCTTTT
-	-	TRBV5-1	TRBJ1-4	CASSPAEAGYEKLFF	TGCGCCAGCAGCCCCGCAGAGGCCGGGTATGAAAAACTGTTTTTT
-	-	TRBV7-9	TRBJ2-7	CASSSSRVYYEQYF	TGTGCCAGCAGCTCCTCTAGGGTTTACTACGAGCAGTACTTC
few	-	TRBV21-1	TRBJ2-1	CASSKTSGGSYNEQFF	TGTGCCAGCAGCAAAACTAGCGGGGGGTCCTACAATGAGCAGTTCTTC